These 29 T cell receptor beta chains were sequenced from one sample in a study of T cell changes during pregnancy in multiple sclerosis. Produced via immunoSEQ multiplex PCR; TCRdb's table is partial and in-frame only. The sample lists about 22,000 clones, roughly 84% occurring once. The starting material was CD8+ T cells from peripheral blood mononuclear cells, obtained after pregnancy. The receptors here all came from a female donor with multiple sclerosis, enrolled in a pregnancy study.

The chain uses TRBV4-1 and TRBJ2-7, with 9 bases matching TRBD2. This CDR3 contains 16 residues. Per germline, CDR1 MGHRA and CDR2 YSYEKL. The V and J ends lost 2 bases and 3 bases, in that order; junction bases with no gene match: 8. The CDR3 region has the DNA TGCGCCAGCAGCCAACTAGCGGGGAGAGGGCTCTACGAGCAGTACTTC. This translates into CASSQLAGRGLYEQYF.

V and J are TRBV28 and TRBJ2-7; 7 positions match TRBD1. The germline CDR1 and CDR2 sequences are MDHEN and SYDVKM. This CDR3 contains 13 residues. V shed 6 bases and J 5 bases; nucleotides not matched to a gene: 7. This CDR3 reads CASRRQGIDEQYF. The CDR3 DNA is TGTGCCAGCAGAAGACAGGGAATCGACGAGCAGTACTTC.

The chain links TRBV7-4 to TRBJ1-2; TRBD1 might be the D (5 bases). Trimming removed 0 bases from V and 2 bases from J, with 13 bases in between. This CDR3 region has 16 residues. Germline V gene data show CDR1 as SGHVT and CDR2 as SQSDAQ. The CDR3 reads CASSLARQIMNYGYTF. CDR3 DNA sequence: TGTGCCAGCAGCTTAGCCCGACAGATAATGAACTATGGCTACACCTTC.

The chain employs TRBV7-9 and TRBJ2-7; D possibly corresponds to TRBD2 (6 bases). The CDR3 runs 14 residues. Trimming pared 1 base from V and 5 bases from J, leaving 12 bases between. The V gene's germline CDR1 is SEHNR and CDR2 FQNEAQ (reference sequence). CDR3 sequence reads: CASSLEGGAHEQYF. As DNA, the CDR3 is TGTGCCAGCAGCTTAGAGGGAGGAGCCCACGAGCAGTACTTC. The whole variable domain, remainder taken from reference TRBV7-9 and TRBJ2-7, is DTGVSQNPRHKITKRGQNVTFRCDPISEHNRLYWYRQTLGQGPEFLTYFQNEAQLEKSRLLSDRFSAERPKGSFSTLEIQRTEQGDSAMYLCASSLEGGAHEQYFGPGTRLTVT.

The chain employs TRBV10-3 and TRBJ2-2; 7 nucleotides align to TRBD1. CDR1 ENHRY and CDR2 SYGVKD come from the germline V gene. The CDR3 runs 16 residues. V lost 4 bases to trimming and J lost 3 bases; unmatched junction nucleotides: 8. CDR3 sequence reads: CAISGPRDSDTGELFF. CDR3 in DNA: TGTGCCATCAGTGGACCCCGGGACAGCGACACCGGGGAGCTGTTTTTT.

The count of this clone is one. This chain uses TRBV5-6 with TRBJ2-1; 10 nucleotides align to TRBD2. Germline lookup yields CDR1 SGHDT and CDR2 YYEEEE. The CDR3 extends over 17 amino acids. After removal of 1 base from V and 3 bases from J, the junction contained 7 bases not matched to a gene. CDR3 in amino acids: CASSLLLAGNFYNEQFF. The CDR3 coding sequence is TGTGCCAGCAGCTTGCTACTAGCGGGGAACTTCTACAATGAGCAGTTCTTC.

This clone has only a few counts. The genes are TRBV9 and TRBJ1-1, with 7 bases matching TRBD1. This CDR3 is 13 amino acids long. Per the germline V gene, CDR1 is SGDLS and CDR2 is YYNGEE. Trimming at V came to 3 bases and at J to 5 bases, leaving 4 bases not matched to a gene. DNA of the CDR3: TGTGCCAGCAGCGGGACAGGTTTGACTGAAGCTTTCTTT. Amino acid sequence: CASSGTGLTEAFF.

This rearrangement joins TRBV28 to TRBJ2-7; the D is unclear. Germline V CDR1 and CDR2: MDHEN, SYDVKM. The V gene lost 4 bases and the J gene lost 3 bases, with 4 bases spanning the gap. This CDR3 has 11 amino acids. The CDR3 DNA reads as TGTGCCAGCAGTTCCATCTACGAGCAGTACTTC. It is translated as CASSSIYEQYF. Based on the CDR3 plus reference TRBV28 and TRBJ2-7, the full variable domain is DVKVTQSSRYLVKRTGEKVFLECVQDMDHENMFWYRQDPGLGLRLIYFSYDVKMKEKGDIPEGYSVSREKKERFSLILESASTNQTSMYLCASSSIYEQYFGPGTRLTVT.

The chain uses TRBV30 and TRBJ1-6, with a weak D call TRBD1 (6 bases). The V end lost 6 bases, the J end lost 7 bases, and 10 bases lay between the germline ends. This CDR3 comprises 12 residues. Per germline, CDR1 GTSNPN and CDR2 SVGIG (reference sequence). The DNA of the CDR3 is TGTGCCTGTCGACAGGACAATTCACCCCTCCACTTT. It is translated as CACRQDNSPLHF.

V is TRBV10-3 and J is TRBJ2-3; D may be TRBD2 (5 bases). Trimming cost V 5 bases and J 2 bases, with 20 bases left between them. In germline, CDR1 is ENHRY, CDR2 SYGVKD. This CDR3 comprises 17 residues. The CDR3 loop reads CAISRVVTETITDTQYF. Here the CDR3 DNA reads TGTGCCATCAGTCGGGTCGTAACGGAGACTATCACAGATACGCAGTATTTT.

The DNA of the CDR3 is TGTGCCAGCAGCCCACTGGGGGGGAACACCGGGGAGCTGTTTTTT. Encoded protein: CASSPLGGNTGELFF. J is TRBJ2-2 and V is TRBV7-3, with a possible D match to TRBD2 (6 bases). The CDR3 is 15 amino acids. The germline V and J ends were trimmed by 5 bases and 1 base, with 11 bases remaining between them. CDR1 is SGHTA, CDR2 FQGTGA, per germline.

The rearrangement links TRBV27 to TRBJ1-2; no definite D call. Between the trimmed V and J ends, which lost 3 bases and 5 bases, there was a span of 13 bases. CDR1 and CDR2 (germline): MNHEY, SMNVEV (reference sequence). The CDR3 has 14 amino acids. The CDR3 sequence: CASSLVGRGYGYTF. As DNA, the CDR3 is TGTGCCAGCAGTTTGGTGGGCCGTGGATATGGCTACACCTTC.

The rearrangement uses TRBV5-1 and TRBJ2-5, with 7 bases lining up with TRBD2. CDR1 SGHRS and CDR2 YFSETQ come from the germline V gene. The junction had 4 bases not matched to a gene; V was cut back by 0 bases and J by 5 bases. CDR3 length: 14 amino acids. CDR3 sequence: CASSLEWEGETQYF. The CDR3 DNA sequence: TGCGCCAGCAGCTTGGAGTGGGAGGGGGAGACCCAGTACTTC.

The CDR3 nucleotides are TGTGCCAGCAGCTCGAACGACAGGGGGATTTTCTACGAGCAGTACTTC. Amino acid sequence: CASSSNDRGIFYEQYF. The rearrangement uses TRBV7-9 and TRBJ2-7; 9 nucleotides align to TRBD1. The CDR3 totals 16 residues. The trim removed 4 bases at V and 3 bases at J, leaving 10 bases unmatched. Germline CDR1 and CDR2: SEHNR and FQNEAQ (reference sequence). Based on the CDR3 plus reference TRBV7-9 and TRBJ2-7, the full variable domain is DTGVSQNPRHKITKRGQNVTFRCDPISEHNRLYWYRQTLGQGPEFLTYFQNEAQLEKSRLLSDRFSAERPKGSFSTLEIQRTEQGDSAMYLCASSSNDRGIFYEQYFGPGTRLTVT.

This chain uses TRBV2 with TRBJ2-3; a weak D match, TRBD2 (6 bases). V lost 6 bases and J lost 0, with 10 bases in between. The CDR3 spans 14 residues. CDR1 is SNHLY, CDR2 FYNNEI, per germline. CDR3 residues: CASSVAGSTDTQYF. The CDR3 DNA reads TGTGCCAGCAGCGTGGCGGGAAGCACAGATACGCAGTATTTT. The full variable domain, in which reference TRBV2 and TRBJ2-3 provide the parts outside the CDR3, is EPEVTQTPSHQVTQMGQEVILRCVPISNHLYFYWYRQILGQKVEFLVSFYNNEISEKSEIFDDQFSVERPDGSNFTLKIRSTKLEDSAMYFCASSVAGSTDTQYFGPGTRLTVL.

This clone was counted once. The chain joins TRBV10-3 to TRBJ1-6; 7 bases fit TRBD1. The CDR3 consists of 14 residues. Germline CDR1 and CDR2: ENHRY and SYGVKD. J gave up 8 bases and V 6 bases, and 7 bases lay outside the gene matches. CDR3 nucleotide sequence: TGTGCCATCAGGATAACAGGGGTTGATTCACCCCTCCACTTT. Encoded protein: CAIRITGVDSPLHF.

For the CDR3, the DNA is TGTGCCAGCAGCCCGGATGGGACAGGGGGGCTGACTGGCACCTTC. Translated: CASSPDGTGGLTGTF. The chain has TRBV5-8 and TRBJ1-2; 11 nucleotides agree with TRBD1. J gave up 13 bases and V 4 bases, and 15 bases lay outside the gene matches. Germline V gene sequence: CDR1 SGHTS, CDR2 YDEGEE. CDR3 size: 15 residues.

In the case of this clone: The junction shows a germline mismatch at one end, possibly a read error. V usage is TRBV4-1 and J usage is TRBJ2-4; D could derive from TRBD1 or TRBD2 (6 bases each). Germline CDR1 and CDR2: MGHRA and YSYEKL. This CDR3 contains 15 residues. The CDR3 is CASSEEGGPLNIQYF. DNA for the CDR3: TGCGCCAGCAGCGAAGAGGGGGGACCCCTAAACATTCAGTACTTC.

The chain couples TRBV11-3 to TRBJ2-6; 9 bases line up with TRBD1. Germline CDR1 is SGHNT and CDR2 is YENEEA. The V gene end was trimmed by 3 bases and the J gene end by 0 bases; junction bases not matched to a gene: 0. There are 16 residues in the CDR3. The CDR3 here is CASSLGQGSGANVLTF. In DNA, the CDR3 is TGTGCCAGCAGCTTGGGACAGGGCTCTGGGGCCAACGTCCTGACTTTC.

This clone appeared once. The chain carries TRBV7-9 and TRBJ1-1, with 8 bases that match TRBD1. With V trimmed by 3 bases and J by 4 bases, 7 bases remained unmatched. CDR3 length: 15 amino acids. The germline gives CDR1 SEHNR, CDR2 FQNEAQ (reference sequence). This CDR3 reads CASSFPTGEVTEAFF. The CDR3 DNA reads as TGTGCCAGCAGCTTTCCGACAGGGGAGGTCACTGAAGCTTTCTTT.

The chain joins TRBV5-6 to TRBJ2-7; 7 bases agree with TRBD2. Trimming removed 0 bases from V and 11 bases from J; junction bases left unmatched: 11. The CDR3 covers 14 residues. Germline loops: CDR1 SGHDT, CDR2 YYEEEE. In DNA, the CDR3 is TGTGCCAGCAGCTTGGTACCCGGGGAGGGATGGGAGTACTTC. Translating it yields CASSLVPGEGWEYF.

The V and J genes are TRBV4-3 and TRBJ2-7; D possibly corresponds to TRBD1 (6 bases). V was trimmed by 0 bases and J by 4 bases, leaving 13 bases between them. CDR1 and CDR2 (germline): LGHNA, YSLEER. There are 15 residues in the CDR3. The CDR3 here is CASSQDRDIAYEQYF. The CDR3 region has the DNA TGCGCCAGCAGCCAAGACCGGGACATAGCGTACGAGCAGTACTTC.

The table lists this clone with a count of one. The rearrangement joins TRBV6-4 to TRBJ2-3; TRBD2 might be the D (6 bases). V was shortened by 5 bases and J by 0 bases, with 6 bases between the two germline ends. The CDR3 has 13 amino acids. Germline V gene sequence: CDR1 MRHNA, CDR2 SNTAGT. This CDR3 is CASSSGSTDTQYF. Here the CDR3 DNA reads TGTGCCAGCAGTAGCGGGAGCACAGATACGCAGTATTTT.

This clone rates as medium-sized. The rearrangement joins TRBV10-1 to TRBJ2-1; D possibly corresponds to TRBD2 (5 bases). CDR3 size: 12 residues. The V end was cut by 4 bases, the J end by 7 bases, with 8 bases between. Germline CDR1 and CDR2: WNHNN and SYGVQD (reference sequence). The CDR3 nucleotides are TGCGCCAGCAGTGTTCGGGGAAATGAGCAGTTCTTC. Translating gives CASSVRGNEQFF.

The chain carries TRBV6-6 and TRBJ2-7; possibly TRBD2 for D (6 bases). Germline lookup yields CDR1 MNHNY and CDR2 SVGAGI (reference sequence). The CDR3 is 13 amino acids. V lost 5 bases to trimming and J lost 7 bases, with 15 bases between them. CDR3 residues: CASSDAGLEEQYF. CDR3 DNA sequence: TGTGCCAGCAGTGACGCGGGGCTGGAGGAGCAGTACTTC.

This clone was recorded only once. This sequence joins TRBV9 and TRBJ1-1; no firm D call. This CDR3 has 16 amino acids. Germline lookup yields CDR1 SGDLS and CDR2 YYNGEE. V dropped 0 bases and J dropped 0 bases, with 12 bases sitting between them. The CDR3 loop reads CASSVEGSPVNTEAFF. In DNA, the CDR3 is TGTGCCAGCAGCGTAGAAGGGAGTCCAGTGAACACTGAAGCTTTCTTT.

The rearrangement joins TRBV7-2 to TRBJ2-7; possibly TRBD2 for D (6 bases). This CDR3 is built from 15 residues. Trimming removed 1 base from V and 0 bases from J, with 10 bases in between. Germline CDR1 is SGHTA and CDR2 is FQGNSA. The CDR3 is CASSLGDGSSYEQYF. The CDR3 DNA reads as TGTGCCAGCAGCTTAGGTGACGGGAGCTCCTACGAGCAGTACTTC.

This clone turned up a few times. The V gene is TRBV7-9, the J gene TRBJ2-2; a possible D gene is TRBD2 (6 bases). V lost 3 bases to trimming and J lost 4 bases, with 12 bases between them. The CDR3 is 15 residues long. Germline values: CDR1 SEHNR, CDR2 FQNEAQ (reference sequence). This CDR3 is CASSFRLDPTGELFF. CDR3 coding DNA: TGTGCCAGCAGCTTCCGACTAGACCCCACCGGGGAGCTGTTTTTT.

This chain uses TRBV7-2 with TRBJ2-1, with 9 positions matching TRBD2. V dropped 4 bases and J dropped 6; count of bases not matched to a gene: 7. This CDR3 has 15 residues. Germline CDR1 is SGHTA and CDR2 is FQGNSA. The CDR3 region is CASSSYSGSGNEQFF. CDR3 sequence (DNA): TGTGCCAGCAGCTCCTATAGCGGGAGCGGCAATGAGCAGTTCTTC. The whole variable domain, filled in from reference TRBV7-2 and TRBJ2-1, reads GAGVSQSPSNKVTEKGKDVELRCDPISGHTALYWYRQSLGQGLEFLIYFQGNSAPDKSGLPSDRFSAERTGGSVSTLTIQRTQQEDSAVYLCASSSYSGSGNEQFFGPGTRLTVL.